This T cell receptor (beta chain) stems from a study of blood T cell repertoires in COVID-19. Measured with immunoSEQ multiplex PCR; TCRdb has only the in-frame clones, and not every one. This table has about 270,000 clones, under 90% appearing once. The CDR3 consists of 16 residues. V was clipped by 6 bases and J by 3 bases; unmatched bases: 14. From germline, CDR1 is SEHNR and CDR2 FQNEAQ (reference sequence). Individuals drawn from around 25 US areas were roughly 18 to 95 years old. Cohorts were based on clinical histories the participants reported. This rearrangement joins TRBV7-9 to TRBJ2-7; TRBD2 aligns across 7 bases. Specimen: PBMCs or T cells enriched from blood (not recorded which). The TCR sequence derives from a woman in her sixties who had recovered from COVID-19. The CDR3 here is CASSQAQGGYLYEQYF. CDR3 bases: TGTGCCAGCAGTCAAGCTCAGGGAGGGTACCTCTACGAGCAGTACTTC.